One and the same sample provided the 14 T cell receptor beta chains below, sequenced in a study of blood T cell repertoires in COVID-19. Profiling relied on immunoSEQ multiplex PCR, and the TCRdb table lists in-frame clones only, not all of them. The repertoire holds 300,000 to 450,000 clones, with around 91% as singletons. The sample comprised PBMCs or T cells enriched from blood (not recorded which). These receptors were obtained from a man between 18 and 29 years old who had recovered from COVID-19.

The chain employs TRBV6-5 and TRBJ2-1; 7 nucleotides line up with TRBD1. This CDR3 comprises 16 residues. Germline lookup yields CDR1 MNHEY and CDR2 SVGAGI. V was clipped by 0 bases and J by 1 base; unmatched bases: 3. The CDR3 DNA is TGTGCCAGCAGTTACTCCGGGACAGAGTCCTACAATGAGCAGTTCTTC. It yields the protein CASSYSGTESYNEQFF.

The J gene is TRBJ2-1, the V gene TRBV15, with D possibly being TRBD2 (6 bases). Germline CDR1 LNHNV, CDR2 YYDKDF (reference sequence). CDR3 size: 16 residues. V lost 8 bases and J 0 bases, leaving 17 bases between the germline ends. DNA of the CDR3: TGTGCCACCGCCCTACCCCGGGGGAGCTCCTACAATGAGCAGTTCTTC. Translated, it gives CATALPRGSSYNEQFF.

The gene calls are TRBV5-5 and TRBJ2-5; 8 bases are shared with TRBD1. Looked up from germline, CDR1 is SGHKS and CDR2 is YYEKEE (reference sequence). The CDR3 is 17 residues long. V shed 1 base and J 5 bases; nucleotides not matched to a gene: 13. CDR3 nucleotides: TGTGCCAGCAGCTTGAGGATTTGGGACAGGTCCCGGGAGACCCAGTACTTC. It codes for CASSLRIWDRSRETQYF.

As DNA, the CDR3 is TGCGCCAGCAGTAAATCTCCGGGACTAGCTGGGGAGACCCAGTACTTC. This encodes CASSKSPGLAGETQYF. The rearrangement joins TRBV5-1 to TRBJ2-5; 9 bases match TRBD2. The V and J ends lost 5 bases and 5 bases, in that order; junction bases with no gene match: 13. Germline CDR1 and CDR2: SGHRS and YFSETQ. This CDR3 comprises 16 residues.

The CDR3 reads CASKLDRATYGYTF. The CDR3 DNA reads TGTGCCAGCAAATTGGACAGGGCGACCTATGGCTACACCTTC. This chain connects TRBV27 to TRBJ1-2; 8 bases are a match to TRBD1. Trimming cost V 7 bases and J 4 bases; bases outside gene matches: 8. Germline CDR1 reads MNHEY; CDR2 reads SMNVEV (reference sequence). This CDR3 comprises 14 residues.

This chain uses TRBV9 with TRBJ1-2; a weak D match, TRBD1 (5 bases). The germline CDR1 and CDR2 sequences are SGDLS and YYNGEE. The V end lost 6 bases, the J end lost 1 base, and 10 bases lay between the germline ends. This CDR3 region has 13 residues. The CDR3 DNA reads as TGTGCCAGCAATCCGGGGGATAACTATGGCTACACCTTC. Translation: CASNPGDNYGYTF. Based on the CDR3 plus reference TRBV9 and TRBJ1-2, the full variable domain is DSGVTQTPKHLITATGQRVTLRCSPRSGDLSVYWYQQSLDQGLQFLIQYYNGEERAKGNILERFSAQQFPDLHSELNLSSLELGDSALYFCASNPGDNYGYTFGSGTRLTVV.

Points on this clone: In the same sample, other DNA sequences code for this CDR3. V is TRBV18 and J is TRBJ2-7, with TRBD1 as a possible D gene (5 bases). Germline V gene lookup returns CDR1 KGHSH and CDR2 LQKENI. CDR3 size: 14 residues. V lost 2 bases to trimming and J lost 3 bases, with 11 bases between them. The CDR3 loop reads CASSPGQGNYEQYF. The CDR3 DNA reads TGTGCCAGCTCACCAGGGCAGGGTAACTACGAGCAGTACTTC.

The V gene is TRBV4-1, the J gene TRBJ1-5; D is uncertain. CDR3 length: 15 amino acids. CDR1 and CDR2 from the germline V gene are MGHRA and YSYEKL. V lost 1 base, J lost 4 bases, and 11 bases lay in between. CDR3 sequence reads: CASSQVESPNQPQHF. The DNA for the CDR3 is TGCGCCAGCAGCCAAGTGGAGAGCCCAAATCAGCCCCAGCATTTT.

The table lists this clone with a few counts. This same CDR3 is encoded by further DNA sequences in the sample. The genes are TRBV6-5 and TRBJ1-1; possibly TRBD1 for D (5 bases). Germline-derived CDR1 and CDR2 are MNHEY and SVGAGI. CDR3 length equals 14 residues. V lost 0 bases and J 2 bases, leaving 7 bases between the germline ends. CDR3 region: CASSYSDRNTEAFF. CDR3 sequence (DNA): TGTGCCAGCAGTTACTCCGACAGAAACACTGAAGCTTTCTTT.

A word on this clone: Other DNA sequences in the sample encode the same CDR3. The J gene is TRBJ2-5, the V gene TRBV4-2, with a tentative D call TRBD2 (6 bases). V lost 0 bases and J 4 bases, leaving 6 bases between the germline ends. In germline, CDR1 is LGHNA, CDR2 YNFKEQ. The CDR3 is 13 residues long. In nucleotides, the CDR3 is TGTGCCAGCAGCCAAGAGGGGGGAGAGACCCAGTACTTC. Protein sequence: CASSQEGGETQYF.

This chain connects TRBV12-3 or TRBV12-4 to TRBJ1-4, with D possibly TRBD1 on 6 matching bases. CDR3 length equals 13 residues. Trimming cost V 7 bases and J 8 bases, with 14 bases left between them. The CDR3 nucleotides read TGTGCCAGCATTCGCCGGGACAACGAAAAACTGTTTTTT. This codes for CASIRRDNEKLFF.

The chain recombines TRBV7-2 with TRBJ2-7; weak D call: TRBD2 (6 bases). The V end lost 0 bases, the J end lost 4 bases, and 7 bases lay between the germline ends. The CDR3 is 13 residues long. Germline values: CDR1 SGHTA, CDR2 FQGNSA. The CDR3 nucleotides read TGTGCCAGCAGCTTAGCGGGGACTTACGAGCAGTACTTC. Protein product: CASSLAGTYEQYF.

The rearrangement joins TRBV4-3 to TRBJ2-2, with D unclear. The ends were cut back, 4 bases at V and 1 base at J, with 10 bases in the middle. Germline lookup yields CDR1 LGHNA and CDR2 YSLEER. The CDR3 is 15 residues long. The CDR3 loop is CASSRRDGNTGELFF. As DNA, the CDR3 is TGCGCCAGCAGCCGCCGCGATGGGAACACCGGGGAGCTGTTTTTT.

The chain couples TRBV12-3 or TRBV12-4 to TRBJ1-5; D call uncertain. The CDR3 contains 13 residues. The ends were cut back, 10 bases at V and 10 bases at J, with 20 bases in the middle. CDR3 bases: TGTGCCACCTCTATACTAGGCGAGTCACCCCAGCATTTT. This encodes CATSILGESPQHF.